A single TCR beta chain is shown here with its context. Sequencing used immunoSEQ multiplex PCR; TCRdb keeps in-frame clones, though not all of them. The sample records about 8,000 clones, roughly 88% being singletons. This sample is drawn from a study of T cell responses to AZD1222 COVID-19 vaccine. The sample was peripheral blood, taken 28 days after the second AZD1222 dose. The TCR originated in an adult who received the AZD1222 COVID-19 vaccine.

The CDR3 protein is CASSLPGETNYGYTF. For the CDR3, the DNA is TGTGCCAGCAGCTTGCCCGGAGAAACTAACTATGGCTACACCTTC. The V and J genes are TRBV5-4 and TRBJ1-2; D call uncertain. CDR3 length equals 15 residues. From germline, CDR1 is SGHNT and CDR2 YYREEE (reference sequence). Trimming cost V 1 base and J 0 bases, with 10 bases left between them.